Reported below is one T cell receptor beta chain. These data originate in a study of blood T cell repertoires in COVID-19. Across the study: Samples taken during acute and convalescent COVID-19 were collected in the United States, Italy and Spain. PBMCs, B-cell-depleted T cells, or T cells were the source of the cDNA or gDNA that made up the material.

Produced via immunoSEQ multiplex PCR; TCRdb's table is partial and in-frame only. The data contain tens of thousands of clones, 88% of them singletons. Trimming cost V 2 bases and J 1 base, with 12 bases left between them. The CDR3 runs 16 residues. Germline CDR1 is MDHEN and CDR2 is SYDVKM. Specimen: peripheral blood. This receptor was identified in a woman aged 45-59 years with active COVID-19. The chain has TRBV28 and TRBJ1-3; D is possibly TRBD1 (5 bases). The CDR3 sequence is CASSLGGVFSGNTIYF. In nucleotides, the CDR3 is TGTGCCAGCAGTTTAGGGGGGGTTTTTTCTGGAAACACCATATATTTT.